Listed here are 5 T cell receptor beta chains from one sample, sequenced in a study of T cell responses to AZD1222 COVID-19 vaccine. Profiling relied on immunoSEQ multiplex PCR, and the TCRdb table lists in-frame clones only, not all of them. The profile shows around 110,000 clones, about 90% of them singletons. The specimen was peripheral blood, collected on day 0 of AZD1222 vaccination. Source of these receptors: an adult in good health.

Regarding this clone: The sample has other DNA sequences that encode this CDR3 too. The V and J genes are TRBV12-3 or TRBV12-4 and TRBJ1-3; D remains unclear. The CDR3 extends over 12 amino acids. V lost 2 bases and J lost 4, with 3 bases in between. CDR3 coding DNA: TGTGCCAGCAGTTTACAAGGAAACACCATATATTTT. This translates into CASSLQGNTIYF.

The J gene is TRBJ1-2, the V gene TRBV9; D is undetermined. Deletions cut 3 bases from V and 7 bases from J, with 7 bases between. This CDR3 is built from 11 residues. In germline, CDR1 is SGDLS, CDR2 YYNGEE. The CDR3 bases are TGTGCCAGCAGCGCCCAGTCTGGCTACACCTTC. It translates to CASSAQSGYTF.

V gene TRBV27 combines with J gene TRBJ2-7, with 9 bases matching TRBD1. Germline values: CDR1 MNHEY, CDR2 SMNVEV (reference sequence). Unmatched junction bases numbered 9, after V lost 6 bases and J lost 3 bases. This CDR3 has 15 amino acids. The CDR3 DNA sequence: TGTGCCAGCAGGACTTACCGGGACAGGGACTACGAGCAGTACTTC. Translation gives CASRTYRDRDYEQYF.

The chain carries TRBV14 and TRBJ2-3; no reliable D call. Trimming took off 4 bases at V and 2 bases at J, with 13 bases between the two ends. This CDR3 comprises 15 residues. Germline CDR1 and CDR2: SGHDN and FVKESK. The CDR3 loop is CASSRYLTPTDTQYF. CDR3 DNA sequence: TGTGCCAGCAGCCGCTACCTGACCCCCACAGATACGCAGTATTTT.

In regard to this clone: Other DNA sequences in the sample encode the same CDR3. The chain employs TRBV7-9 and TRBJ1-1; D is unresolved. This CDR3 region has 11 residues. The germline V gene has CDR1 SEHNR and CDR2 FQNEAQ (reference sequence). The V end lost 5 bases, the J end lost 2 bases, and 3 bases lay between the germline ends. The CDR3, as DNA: TGTGCCAGCAGCCAAAACACTGAAGCTTTCTTT. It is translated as CASSQNTEAFF.